The 23 T cell receptor beta chains below come from one sample, sequenced in a study of cytomegalovirus exposure and HLA in healthy donors. TCRdb keeps only in-frame clones here, not all; method: immunoSEQ multiplex PCR. The table shows about 110,000 clones, with approximately 96% occurring only once. Sequenced input: PBMCs. Receptors were obtained from a woman aged 18-29 years in good health and CMV-seronegative.

The chain recombines TRBV6-6 with TRBJ1-2; 8 bases line up with TRBD1. The ends lost 4 bases at V and 6 bases at J; junction bases unmatched: 13. Germline V gives CDR1 MNHNY, CDR2 SVGAGI (reference sequence). The CDR3 covers 16 residues. CDR3 DNA: TGTGCCAGCAGTTCCACGACAGGGGTCGGCAGGGATGGCTACACCTTC. It encodes CASSSTTGVGRDGYTF.

The chain is built from TRBV28 and TRBJ1-1; 9 bases are shared with TRBD1. The CDR3 spans 15 residues. The ends lost 3 bases at V and 4 bases at J; junction bases unmatched: 6. The germline gives CDR1 MDHEN, CDR2 SYDVKM. In nucleotides, the CDR3 is TGTGCCAGCAGTTTCTACAGGGGGCGAGGCACTGAAGCTTTCTTT. As protein: CASSFYRGRGTEAFF.

The chain is built from TRBV7-9 and TRBJ2-5, with a possible D match to TRBD2 (6 bases). Germline CDR1 SEHNR, CDR2 FQNEAQ (reference sequence). V lost 5 bases, J lost 1 base, and 11 bases lay in between. The CDR3 totals 14 residues. CDR3 amino acids: CASSAGGAQETQYF. The CDR3 DNA reads TGTGCCAGCAGCGCAGGAGGGGCCCAAGAGACCCAGTACTTC.

This chain connects TRBV28 to TRBJ1-1, with D unclear. The CDR3 covers 13 residues. Germline V gene data show CDR1 as MDHEN and CDR2 as SYDVKM. V was cut by 6 bases and J by 0 bases, with 8 bases left in between. The CDR3 sequence is CASRLGLNTEAFF. As DNA, the CDR3 is TGTGCCAGCAGGCTAGGCCTGAACACTGAAGCTTTCTTT.

This rearrangement joins TRBV9 to TRBJ1-2, with 9 bases aligning to TRBD1. V gave up 0 bases and J gave up 6 bases; unmatched junction bases: 9. The germline CDR1 and CDR2 sequences are SGDLS and YYNGEE. The CDR3 runs to 16 residues. The CDR3 is CASSVGSGQGGHGYTF. The CDR3 DNA is TGTGCCAGCAGCGTAGGCTCGGGACAGGGTGGACATGGCTACACCTTC.

The chain joins TRBV7-9 to TRBJ1-4; unclear D gene. CDR3 length: 15 amino acids. Germline values: CDR1 SEHNR, CDR2 FQNEAQ (reference sequence). Trimming left V 5 bases short and J 11 bases short, with 21 bases between. Written as DNA, the CDR3 is TGTGCCAGCAGCACCAGCGGGAGTTCGAGAGGTAAACTGTTTTTT. It yields the protein CASSTSGSSRGKLFF. The full variable domain, in which reference TRBV7-9 and TRBJ1-4 provide the parts outside the CDR3, is DTGVSQNPRHKITKRGQNVTFRCDPISEHNRLYWYRQTLGQGPEFLTYFQNEAQLEKSRLLSDRFSAERPKGSFSTLEIQRTEQGDSAMYLCASSTSGSSRGKLFFGSGTQLSVL.

CDR3: CASSLRTGTGFGYTF. As DNA, the CDR3 is TGTGCCAGCAGCTTGAGGACCGGGACAGGGTTTGGCTACACCTTC. The chain recombines TRBV5-4 with TRBJ1-2; 9 bases agree with TRBD1. Germline assignment: CDR1 SGHNT and CDR2 YYREEE (reference sequence). The length of the CDR3 is 15 residues. V lost 1 base and J lost 7; bases outside the gene matches: 8.

In this sample, this clone turned up once. The V gene is TRBV19, the J gene TRBJ1-6, with 8 nucleotides matching TRBD1. J was trimmed by 7 bases and V by 4 bases; bases with no gene match: 3. CDR3 length: 14 residues. CDR1 is LNHDA, CDR2 SQIVND, per germline (reference sequence). The CDR3 DNA sequence: TGTGCCAGTAGTACCTGGACAGGGAATTCACCCCTCCACTTT. Protein: CASSTWTGNSPLHF.

The CDR3 sequence: CASSIPQGVRGNQPQHF. The CDR3 DNA follows: TGTGCCAGTAGTATACCCCAGGGGGTCCGGGGCAATCAGCCCCAGCATTTT. The chain carries TRBV19 and TRBJ1-5; 7 nucleotides agree with TRBD1. The CDR3 length is 17 residues. J was trimmed by 2 bases and V by 2 bases; bases with no gene match: 9. Per the germline V gene, CDR1 is LNHDA and CDR2 is SQIVND (reference sequence).

The V gene is TRBV4-2, the J gene TRBJ2-7, with 7 bases aligning to TRBD2. The J segment lost 0 bases and the V segment lost 1 base, leaving 0 bases of the junction unmatched. Germline values: CDR1 LGHNA, CDR2 YNFKEQ. This CDR3 spans 14 amino acids. The CDR3 reads CASSQGLASYEQYF. As DNA, the CDR3 is TGTGCCAGCAGCCAAGGACTAGCCTCCTACGAGCAGTACTTC.

The rearrangement uses TRBV28 and TRBJ1-6, with TRBD1 identical over 9 bases. Germline V gene data show CDR1 as MDHEN and CDR2 as SYDVKM. The CDR3 covers 17 residues. V trimming: 2 bases; J trimming: 0 bases; junction bases outside the gene matches: 2. CDR3 loop: CASSLGTGSSYNSPLHF. CDR3 in DNA: TGTGCCAGCAGTTTAGGGACAGGGAGCTCCTATAATTCACCCCTCCACTTT.

This sequence joins TRBV6-6 and TRBJ1-5; TRBD1 matches 7 bases. Germline V gene sequence: CDR1 MNHNY, CDR2 SVGAGI (reference sequence). There are 16 residues in the CDR3. Trimming took 4 bases from V and 2 from J; bases not matched to a gene: 8. The CDR3 loop is CASSLPGGSGNQPQHF. The DNA of the CDR3 is TGTGCCAGCAGTTTACCAGGGGGATCAGGCAATCAGCCCCAGCATTTT.

This rearrangement joins TRBV21-1 to TRBJ1-6; TRBD1 was called by the table and not checked on the DNA. TRBV21-1 constitutes a pseudogene. CDR3 length: 18 residues. CDR3 nucleotides: TGTGCCAGCAGCTGGGACAGGGGAGGGGACTCCTATAATTCACCCCTCCACTTT. Its protein product is CASSWDRGGDSYNSPLHF.

The chain recombines TRBV27 with TRBJ2-1; D may be TRBD2 (6 bases). Germline assignment: CDR1 MNHEY and CDR2 SMNVEV (reference sequence). This CDR3 contains 14 residues. V shed 4 bases and J shed 5 bases, with 12 bases lying between them. As DNA, the CDR3 is TGTGCCAGCAGTTATTCTGGGACTGACAATGAGCAGTTCTTC. Amino acid sequence: CASSYSGTDNEQFF.

The rearrangement joins TRBV5-1 to TRBJ1-1; TRBD1 matches at 10 bases. V shed 4 bases, J shed 7 bases, and the junction held 10 bases outside the gene matches. CDR3 length equals 15 residues. The V gene's germline CDR1 is SGHRS and CDR2 YFSETQ. CDR3 region: CASSRKTGGFDEAFF. The CDR3 nucleotides read TGCGCCAGCAGCAGGAAGACAGGGGGCTTCGATGAAGCTTTCTTT.

The gene calls are TRBV7-9 and TRBJ2-7, with D perhaps matching TRBD1 (5 bases). This CDR3 spans 15 amino acids. The germline V gene has CDR1 SEHNR and CDR2 FQNEAQ (reference sequence). Between the trimmed V and J ends, which lost 0 bases and 2 bases, there was a span of 11 bases. CDR3 bases: TGTGCCAGCAGCTTAGCTCCGACAGTCACCTACGAGCAGTACTTC. It yields the protein CASSLAPTVTYEQYF.

This clone is a singleton in its sample. This chain links TRBV19 with TRBJ2-1; 13 positions agree with TRBD2. J was trimmed by 5 bases and V by 2 bases; bases with no gene match: 3. The CDR3 totals 16 residues. Looked up from germline, CDR1 is LNHDA and CDR2 is SQIVND (reference sequence). CDR3 DNA sequence: TGTGCCAGTAGTATAACGACTAGCGGGGGGCACAATGAGCAGTTCTTC. This codes for CASSITTSGGHNEQFF.

The chain carries TRBV19 and TRBJ2-1, with TRBD2 matching over 9 bases. CDR3 size: 16 residues. CDR1 and CDR2 (germline): LNHDA, SQIVND (reference sequence). Trimming took 1 base from V and 7 from J; bases not matched to a gene: 8. The CDR3, as DNA: TGTGCCAGTAGTATAGGGGGCGGGGGGGCGAGGAATGAGCAGTTCTTC. It translates to CASSIGGGGARNEQFF.

This chain uses TRBV6-6 with TRBJ1-6; D remains unclear. This CDR3 is 16 amino acids long. Germline V gene data show CDR1 as MNHNY and CDR2 as SVGAGI (reference sequence). Trimming left V 6 bases short and J 0 bases short, with 12 bases between. The chain's CDR3 is CASSYLPGSYNSPLHF. CDR3 DNA: TGTGCCAGCAGCTATCTCCCGGGCTCCTATAATTCACCCCTCCACTTT.

This rearrangement joins TRBV28 to TRBJ2-2; D is perhaps TRBD2 (6 bases). The CDR3 has 15 residues. Germline CDR1 and CDR2: MDHEN and SYDVKM. V dropped 3 bases and J dropped 3 bases, with 11 bases sitting between them. CDR3 protein: CASSLETRDTGELFF. In nucleotides, the CDR3 is TGTGCCAGCAGTTTGGAGACTAGGGACACCGGGGAGCTGTTTTTT.

The chain employs TRBV4-1 and TRBJ2-1; TRBD2 aligns across 9 bases. The CDR3 is made up of 16 amino acids. The germline V gene encodes CDR1 MGHRA and CDR2 YSYEKL. Germline trimming cut 3 bases from V and 6 bases from J; bases unmatched to any gene: 9. The CDR3 nucleotides read TGCGCCAGCAGCCAGGAGCGGACTAGCGTTACCAATGAGCAGTTCTTC. This gives the protein CASSQERTSVTNEQFF.

The chain combines TRBV18 with TRBJ1-4, with 7 bases identical to TRBD1. Germline V gene sequence: CDR1 KGHSH, CDR2 LQKENI. V dropped 3 bases and J dropped 8; count of bases not matched to a gene: 6. The CDR3 runs to 14 residues. The CDR3: CASSPGQAGEKLFF. The DNA for the CDR3 is TGTGCCAGCTCACCCGGACAGGCTGGGGAAAAACTGTTTTTT.

The genes are TRBV25-1 and TRBJ2-7, with 11 positions matching TRBD1. The germline CDR1 and CDR2 sequences are MGHDK and SYGVNS. Trimming took 4 bases from V and 4 from J; bases not matched to a gene: 6. CDR3 length: 15 residues. CDR3 residues: CASSGTGGPMYEQYF. The CDR3 nucleotides are TGTGCCAGCAGTGGGACAGGGGGCCCCATGTACGAGCAGTACTTC.